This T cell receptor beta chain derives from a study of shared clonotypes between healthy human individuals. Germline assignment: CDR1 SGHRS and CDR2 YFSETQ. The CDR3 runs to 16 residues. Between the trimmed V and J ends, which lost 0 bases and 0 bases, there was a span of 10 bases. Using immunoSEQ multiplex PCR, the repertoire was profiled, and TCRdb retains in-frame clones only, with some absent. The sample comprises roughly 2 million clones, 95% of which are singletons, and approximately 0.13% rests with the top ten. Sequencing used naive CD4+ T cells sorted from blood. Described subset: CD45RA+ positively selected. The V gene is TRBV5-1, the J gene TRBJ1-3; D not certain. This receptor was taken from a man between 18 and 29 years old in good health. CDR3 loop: CASSLEGYPSGNTIYF. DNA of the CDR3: TGCGCCAGCAGCTTGGAGGGATACCCCTCTGGAAACACCATATATTTT.